The table lists the clone carrying this T cell receptor beta chain with many counts. One entry per CDR3 protein results from TCRdb running MiXCR on the 5' RACE reads. Of roughly 28,000 distinct CDR3 sequences listed, about 5% are singletons. The data stem from a study of early T cells in non-severe SARS-CoV-2 infection. In germline, CDR1 is SGHRS, CDR2 YFSETQ. The length of the CDR3 is 16 residues. The J segment lost 3 bases and the V segment lost 1 base, leaving 7 bases of the junction unmatched. The chain employs TRBV5-1 and TRBJ1-2, with TRBD1 matching 9 bases. The receptor comes from an adult who was a healthcare worker with PCR-confirmed SARS-CoV-2 infection or an uninfected control (not recorded which). Sequenced material: whole blood. CDR3: CASSLIRQGGDYGYTF. CDR3 coding DNA: TGCGCCAGCAGCTTGATCCGACAGGGGGGCGACTATGGCTACACCTTC.